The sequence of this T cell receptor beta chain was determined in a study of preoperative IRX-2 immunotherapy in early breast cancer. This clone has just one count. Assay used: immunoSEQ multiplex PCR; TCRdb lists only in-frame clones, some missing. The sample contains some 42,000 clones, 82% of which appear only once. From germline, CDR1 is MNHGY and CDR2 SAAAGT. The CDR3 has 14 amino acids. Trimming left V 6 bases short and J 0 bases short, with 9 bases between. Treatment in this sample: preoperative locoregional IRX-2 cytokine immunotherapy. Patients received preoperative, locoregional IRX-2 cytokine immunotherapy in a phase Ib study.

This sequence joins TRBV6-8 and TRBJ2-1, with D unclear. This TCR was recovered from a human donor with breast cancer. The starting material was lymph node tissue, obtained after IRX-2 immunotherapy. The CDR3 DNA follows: TGTGCCAGCAGAAGGGTTAGCTCCTACAATGAGCAGTTCTTC. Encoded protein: CASRRVSSYNEQFF.